Presented here are 17 T cell receptor beta chains from one specimen sequenced in a study of blood T cell repertoires in COVID-19. Profiling relied on immunoSEQ multiplex PCR, and the TCRdb table lists in-frame clones only, not all of them. The sample comprises under 120,000 clones, approximately 92% of which are singletons, and around 32% rests with the top ten. Specimen: peripheral blood. Receptor source: a woman aged 80 or over with acute or convalescent COVID-19.

J is TRBJ2-5 and V is TRBV7-9; 7 positions agree with TRBD1. Germline V CDR1 and CDR2: SEHNR, FQNEAQ (reference sequence). The CDR3 is made up of 14 amino acids. Unmatched junction bases numbered 5, after V lost 5 bases and J lost 2 bases. CDR3 nucleotide sequence: TGTGCCAGCAGCCTCCGGACAGGACAAGAGACCCAGTACTTC. Translating gives CASSLRTGQETQYF.

This clone was recorded only once. The rearrangement links TRBV6-5 to TRBJ1-1; D unclear. Trimming shortened V by 4 bases and J by 2 bases, and 8 bases separated the two germline ends. CDR3 size: 13 residues. CDR1 and CDR2 from the germline V gene are MNHEY and SVGAGI. The CDR3 DNA reads as TGTGCCAGCAGTTTACAGAGAAACACTGAAGCTTTCTTT. Translated: CASSLQRNTEAFF.

J is TRBJ2-1 and V is TRBV6-2 or TRBV6-3; the match to TRBD1 covers 10 bases. Per germline, CDR1 MNHEY and CDR2 SVGEGT. The CDR3 sequence is 11 residues long. The ends lost 6 bases at V and 14 bases at J; junction bases unmatched: 4. The CDR3 reads CASSQGTGEFF. CDR3 bases: TGTGCCAGCAGCCAGGGGACAGGGGAGTTCTTC.

This clone was observed once. J is TRBJ1-1 and V is TRBV12-3 or TRBV12-4, with a tentative D call TRBD1 (5 bases). The V end was cut by 4 bases, the J end by 1 base, with 7 bases between. The CDR3 length is 13 residues. For the CDR3, the DNA is TGTGCCAGCAGTTGGGGCAGGAACACTGAAGCTTTCTTT. This gives the protein CASSWGRNTEAFF.

V and J are TRBV18 and TRBJ1-2; 12 bases are a match to TRBD1. J lost 4 bases, V lost 2 bases, and 17 bases had no gene match. This CDR3 is 20 amino acids long. CDR1 is KGHSH and CDR2 is LQKENI in the germline V gene. The chain's CDR3 is CASSPSDVRDRGRERYGYTF. In DNA form, the CDR3 reads TGTGCCAGCTCACCATCAGACGTCCGGGACAGGGGGCGAGAGCGCTATGGCTACACCTTC.

The count of this clone is one. The CDR3 region has the DNA TGTGCCAGTAGTATATTCGGACAGGCGGGTTCACCCCTCCACTTT. It specifies CASSIFGQAGSPLHF. The gene calls are TRBV19 and TRBJ1-6; 7 nucleotides match TRBD1. Germline values: CDR1 LNHDA, CDR2 SQIVND (reference sequence). The CDR3 covers 15 residues. Trimming at V came to 2 bases and at J to 9 bases, leaving 7 bases not matched to a gene. Using reference TRBV19 and TRBJ1-6 for the parts outside the CDR3, the full variable domain is DGGITQSPKYLFRKEGQNVTLSCEQNLNHDAMYWYRQDPGQGLRLIYYSQIVNDFQKGDIAEGYSVSREKKESFPLTVTSAQKNPTAFYLCASSIFGQAGSPLHFGNGTRLTVT.

The chain is built from TRBV30 and TRBJ1-2; 7 positions agree with TRBD1. The germline V gene encodes CDR1 GTSNPN and CDR2 SVGIG (reference sequence). V lost 1 base, J lost 0 bases, and 5 bases stayed unmatched. CDR3 length: 15 residues. This CDR3 reads CAWSGQGQANYGYTF. The CDR3 DNA reads as TGTGCCTGGAGTGGACAGGGCCAAGCTAACTATGGCTACACCTTC.

The chain has TRBV11-2 and TRBJ1-2; D remains unclear. The V gene lost 5 bases and the J gene lost 5 bases, with 12 bases spanning the gap. The CDR3 totals 13 residues. CDR1 and CDR2 from the germline V gene are SGHAT and FQNNGV. CDR3 in amino acids: CASSDDGRYGYTF. The CDR3 DNA reads as TGTGCCAGCAGCGACGACGGGAGATATGGCTACACCTTC.

This chain links TRBV5-4 with TRBJ1-2; D remains ambiguous. With 0 bases removed from V and 4 bases from J, the gap between germline ends came to 10 bases. CDR3 length: 14 residues. From germline, CDR1 is SGHNT and CDR2 YYREEE (reference sequence). The CDR3 reads CASSLDTVTYGYTF. CDR3 nucleotides: TGTGCCAGCAGCTTGGATACGGTTACCTATGGCTACACCTTC.

This chain uses TRBV5-1 with TRBJ2-5; TRBD2 matches at 7 bases. This CDR3 is 18 amino acids long. CDR1 is SGHRS, CDR2 YFSETQ, per germline. J was trimmed by 1 base and V by 1 base; bases with no gene match: 13. This chain's CDR3 is CASSLFSFGGGPQETQYF. For the CDR3, the DNA is TGCGCCAGCAGCTTGTTCTCCTTTGGCGGGGGACCCCAAGAGACCCAGTACTTC.

The CDR3 coding sequence is TGTGCCAGCAGCTTAGTTTACGCGGGGGGCCAAGAGACCCAGTACTTC. This encodes CASSLVYAGGQETQYF. V and J are TRBV11-2 and TRBJ2-5, with TRBD2 identical over 8 bases. Germline CDR1 and CDR2: SGHAT and FQNNGV. CDR3 length equals 16 residues. V lost 1 base and J lost 1; bases outside the gene matches: 5.

This clone has only a few counts. V and J are TRBV24-1 and TRBJ2-1, with 9 bases matching TRBD1. Germline V CDR1 and CDR2: KGHDR, SFDVKD. CDR3 size: 19 residues. V shed 3 bases, J shed 2 bases, and the junction held 13 bases outside the gene matches. CDR3 sequence (DNA): TGTGCCACCAGTGATCGGTCAACCGGGACAGGGTCGGCCTACAATGAGCAGTTCTTC. The encoded protein is CATSDRSTGTGSAYNEQFF.

V usage is TRBV5-6 and J usage is TRBJ2-3; 9 bases fit TRBD2. CDR1 and CDR2 (germline): SGHDT, YYEEEE. V shed 0 bases, J shed 2 bases, and the junction held 7 bases outside the gene matches. The CDR3 runs 17 residues. The CDR3 reads CASSLESSGEYTDTQYF. The CDR3 coding sequence is TGTGCCAGCAGCTTGGAGTCTAGCGGGGAATACACAGATACGCAGTATTTT.

This chain joins TRBV5-4 and TRBJ1-1; D not certain. The germline V gene encodes CDR1 SGHNT and CDR2 YYREEE (reference sequence). V shed 3 bases and J shed 4 bases, with 16 bases lying between them. There are 15 residues in the CDR3. This CDR3 reads CASSWWRVEFTEAFF. DNA for the CDR3: TGTGCCAGCAGCTGGTGGCGGGTAGAGTTCACTGAAGCTTTCTTT.

The J gene is TRBJ2-5, the V gene TRBV6-2 or TRBV6-3, with TRBD2 matching over 7 bases. V trimming: 0 bases; J trimming: 5 bases; junction bases outside the gene matches: 6. This CDR3 spans 15 amino acids. Germline CDR1 reads MNHEY; CDR2 reads SVGEGT. The CDR3: CASSYSRAGGETQYF. Here the CDR3 DNA reads TGTGCCAGCAGTTACTCGAGGGCCGGGGGGGAGACCCAGTACTTC.

V is TRBV28 and J is TRBJ1-2; a weak D match, TRBD1 (6 bases). The V end lost 5 bases, the J end lost 0 bases, and 16 bases lay between the germline ends. CDR1 and CDR2 (germline): MDHEN, SYDVKM. The CDR3 loop spans 16 amino acids. The CDR3, as DNA: TGTGCCAGCAGTCCTACGCTTGAGGGGGCTAACTATGGCTACACCTTC. Translated: CASSPTLEGANYGYTF.

The chain recombines TRBV4-3 with TRBJ2-2, with a tentative D call TRBD2 (7 bases). The germline V gene has CDR1 LGHNA and CDR2 YSLEER. V dropped 5 bases and J dropped 4 bases, with 17 bases sitting between them. The CDR3 consists of 16 residues. CDR3 bases: TGCGCCAGCAGCAACCATGGGGGGGCGCGCACCGGGGAGCTGTTTTTT. Translation gives CASSNHGGARTGELFF.